This T cell receptor (beta chain) was sequenced in a study of control samples from healthy donors and cancer patients. The CDR3 has 15 residues. V was pared by 6 bases and J by 4 bases, with 15 bases of the junction left unmatched. The germline V gene has CDR1 SQVTM and CDR2 ANQGSEA. Profiling relied on immunoSEQ multiplex PCR, and the TCRdb table lists in-frame clones only, not all of them. This table has around 130,000 clones, about 88% appearing once. The receptor was isolated from a man aged 50 to 60 in good health. Sequences were obtained from blood. The chain uses TRBV29-1 and TRBJ2-7, with 7 bases matching TRBD1. The CDR3 loop reads CSVKSTGTAPYEQYF. The DNA for the CDR3 is TGCAGCGTGAAATCAACCGGGACAGCCCCGTACGAGCAGTACTTC.